Presented here are 18 T cell receptor beta chains from one specimen sequenced in a study of OX40 agonist ivuxolimab in advanced cancers. This table comes from immunoSEQ multiplex PCR, and its TCRdb copy is limited to in-frame clones, with some not included. The sample yields more than 50,000 clones, 80% to 95% seen once. The sample in question was CD4+ or CD8+ T cells sorted from blood, obtained in a trial of the OX40 agonist ivuxolimab. The receptor source for this set is an adult with an advanced solid tumor such as melanoma, head and neck, liver or kidney cancer.

The CDR3 is CASNVQGDYGYTF. The DNA for the CDR3 is TGTGCCAGTAATGTACAGGGTGACTATGGCTACACCTTC. The J gene is TRBJ1-2, the V gene TRBV19, with D possibly being TRBD1 (6 bases). CDR1 LNHDA and CDR2 SQIVND come from the germline V gene (reference sequence). V was shortened by 7 bases and J by 3 bases, with 12 bases between the two germline ends. This CDR3 is 13 amino acids long.

V is TRBV29-1 and J is TRBJ2-1; TRBD1 is a possible D gene (6 bases). Trimming removed 7 bases at V and 2 bases at J, with 18 bases between. Per the germline V gene, CDR1 is SQVTM and CDR2 is ANQGSEA. CDR3 size: 15 residues. The CDR3 spells CSALPGQTTYNEQFF. In DNA, the CDR3 is TGCAGCGCGCTGCCCGGACAGACAACCTACAATGAGCAGTTCTTC.

V and J are TRBV7-8 and TRBJ1-1; D is unclear. The V end was cut by 3 bases, the J end by 5 bases, with 10 bases between. Germline V gene data show CDR1 as SGHVS and CDR2 as FQNEAQ. The CDR3 contains 13 residues. This chain's CDR3 is CASSLAVSTEAFF. CDR3 nucleotide sequence: TGTGCCAGCAGCTTGGCGGTTAGTACTGAAGCTTTCTTT.

The rearrangement joins TRBV6-5 to TRBJ1-2; possibly TRBD1 for D (6 bases). This CDR3 comprises 14 residues. V was shortened by 5 bases and J by 3 bases, with 13 bases between the two germline ends. From germline, CDR1 is MNHEY and CDR2 SVGAGI. The CDR3 DNA follows: TGTGCCAGCAGTGACCTGACAGGCTACTATGGCTACACCTTC. Amino acid sequence: CASSDLTGYYGYTF.

As regards this clone: At one of its ends the junction is not consistent with the germline gene, which may arise from a read error. V usage is TRBV28 and J usage is TRBJ1-4; possibly TRBD1 for D (6 bases). The CDR3 extends over 14 amino acids. Germline V gene lookup returns CDR1 MDHEN and CDR2 SYDVKM. CDR3 amino acids: CASSPWGTRGLGGF. The CDR3, as DNA: TGTGCCAGCAGTCCCTGGGGGACAAGGGGTCTCGGGGGTTTT.

The CDR3 coding sequence is TGTGCCAGCAGCCCCACGACAGGGACCCAAGAGACCCAGTACTTC. Protein product: CASSPTTGTQETQYF. The chain carries TRBV7-6 and TRBJ2-5; TRBD1 matches 7 bases. CDR1 is SGHVS, CDR2 FNYEAQ, per germline. This CDR3 contains 15 residues. V lost 5 bases to trimming and J lost 1 base; unmatched junction nucleotides: 7.

The gene calls are TRBV29-1 and TRBJ2-7, with D perhaps being TRBD1 or TRBD2 (5 bases each). Germline V gene sequence: CDR1 SQVTM, CDR2 ANQGSEA. This CDR3 contains 13 residues. Deletions cut 4 bases from V and 1 base from J, with 11 bases between. As DNA, the CDR3 is TGCAGCGTTGCGGGGCCAGAGTCCTACGAGCAGTACTTC. This encodes CSVAGPESYEQYF.

The rearrangement links TRBV19 to TRBJ2-7; tentative D call: TRBD1 (5 bases). CDR3 length: 14 residues. Germline CDR1 and CDR2: LNHDA and SQIVND (reference sequence). V was shortened by 6 bases and J by 2 bases, with 14 bases between the two germline ends. CDR3 sequence (DNA): TGTGCCAGTAGAGAAGACTTGACAGCCTACGAGCAGTACTTC. Translation gives CASREDLTAYEQYF. The whole variable domain, remainder taken from reference TRBV19 and TRBJ2-7, is DGGITQSPKYLFRKEGQNVTLSCEQNLNHDAMYWYRQDPGQGLRLIYYSQIVNDFQKGDIAEGYSVSREKKESFPLTVTSAQKNPTAFYLCASREDLTAYEQYFGPGTRLTVT.

The V call is TRBV9, the J call TRBJ2-5; TRBD2 agrees at 13 bases. This CDR3 spans 15 amino acids. The V and J ends lost 3 bases and 4 bases, in that order; junction bases with no gene match: 3. CDR1 is SGDLS, CDR2 YYNGEE, per germline. DNA for the CDR3: TGTGCCAGCAGCGGCGGGACTAGCGGGGTAGAGACCCAGTACTTC. It specifies CASSGGTSGVETQYF.

This chain links TRBV19 with TRBJ1-2, with D hard to call. The CDR3 is 14 residues long. The germline CDR1 and CDR2 sequences are LNHDA and SQIVND (reference sequence). Deletions cut 7 bases from V and 3 bases from J, with 15 bases between. CDR3 in amino acids: CASTPGSWYYGYTF. DNA of the CDR3: TGTGCCAGTACCCCGGGAAGTTGGTACTATGGCTACACCTTC.

The rearrangement uses TRBV7-6 and TRBJ2-7; TRBD1 matches 7 bases. This CDR3 has 16 residues. CDR1 is SGHVS, CDR2 FNYEAQ, per germline. V was pared by 5 bases and J by 3 bases, with 13 bases of the junction left unmatched. This CDR3 is CASSALVGQANYEQYF. Written as DNA, the CDR3 is TGTGCCAGCAGCGCCTTAGTAGGACAGGCAAACTACGAGCAGTACTTC.

The V call is TRBV2, the J call TRBJ2-7; 8 bases are a match to TRBD1. Unmatched junction bases numbered 5, after V lost 10 bases and J lost 3 bases. The germline V gene encodes CDR1 SNHLY and CDR2 FYNNEI. The CDR3 sequence is 12 residues long. CDR3 region: CANTGGGYEQYF. The CDR3 region has the DNA TGTGCCAACACAGGGGGAGGCTACGAGCAGTACTTC.

CDR3 nucleotide sequence: TGTGCCAGTACCCCCAGGGTTGGGTCACCCCTCCACTTT. It yields the protein CASTPRVGSPLHF. The rearrangement links TRBV19 to TRBJ1-6; tentative D call: TRBD1 (5 bases). Trimming pared 7 bases from V and 10 bases from J, leaving 14 bases between. CDR3 length equals 13 residues. Per germline, CDR1 LNHDA and CDR2 SQIVND (reference sequence).

This clone was counted a few times. The rearrangement joins TRBV6-5 to TRBJ1-2; D may be TRBD1 (5 bases). The CDR3 has 14 residues. V was cut by 6 bases and J by 4 bases, with 15 bases left in between. Germline values: CDR1 MNHEY, CDR2 SVGAGI. In DNA form, the CDR3 reads TGTGCCAGCAGATGGGGGAGGCAGAGCTATGGCTACACCTTC. Protein: CASRWGRQSYGYTF.

A single count supports this clone. The genes are TRBV25-1 and TRBJ1-2; no clear D gene. The CDR3 is 12 amino acids. Germline CDR1 is MGHDK and CDR2 is SYGVNS. The V and J ends lost 1 base and 4 bases respectively, with 4 bases between them. The CDR3 region is CASSESGYGYTF. CDR3 nucleotide sequence: TGTGCCAGCAGTGAATCGGGCTATGGCTACACCTTC.

The V gene is TRBV4-1, the J gene TRBJ2-3; D is possibly TRBD1 (6 bases). The germline CDR1 and CDR2 sequences are MGHRA and YSYEKL. With 5 bases removed from V and 2 bases from J, the gap between germline ends came to 11 bases. This CDR3 region has 14 residues. The CDR3 loop reads CASSGTYYTDTQYF. The CDR3 DNA follows: TGCGCCAGCAGCGGGACATACTACACAGATACGCAGTATTTT.

CDR3 loop: CASSSRQASYEQYF. The CDR3 DNA reads TGTGCCAGCAGTTCCCGACAGGCAAGCTACGAGCAGTACTTC. J is TRBJ2-7 and V is TRBV27; D might be TRBD1 (6 bases). The germline V gene has CDR1 MNHEY and CDR2 SMNVEV (reference sequence). There are 14 residues in the CDR3. Trimming pared 4 bases from V and 3 bases from J, leaving 13 bases between.

The chain uses TRBV13 and TRBJ1-4; D unclear. CDR3 length: 13 residues. Germline assignment: CDR1 PRHDT and CDR2 FYEKMQ (reference sequence). Deletions cut 4 bases from V and 0 bases from J, with 3 bases between. This chain's CDR3 is CASSSSTNEKLFF. CDR3 in DNA: TGTGCCAGCAGCTCTTCAACTAATGAAAAACTGTTTTTT.